The rows below give T cell receptor beta chains drawn from one sample of a study of blood T cell repertoires in COVID-19. TCRdb's table, derived via immunoSEQ multiplex PCR, lists solely in-frame clones and lacks some. The repertoire holds roughly 230,000 clones, with approximately 82% as singletons. The sequenced sample was peripheral blood. These receptors were collected from a man in his forties with active or convalescent COVID-19. Each CDR3 is given with its conserved first and last residue. The order of the fields is clone size, D gene, V gene, J gene, CDR3 DNA, CDR3 protein. D genes are given only for firm matches. Some rows mark clone size as missing; the rest say once, few, many or name a class of expanded clone.

.	.	TRBV5-4	TRBJ2-3	TGTGCCAGCAGCAACAGAAGCACAGATACGCAGTATTTT	CASSNRSTDTQYF
.	TRBD2	TRBV5-6	TRBJ2-1	TGTGCCAGCAGCCGAGGGACTAGCGGGATATTCGATCGAGATGAGCAGTTCTTC	CASSRGTSGIFDRDEQFF
.	.	TRBV7-9	TRBJ1-5	TGTGCCAGCAGCGCCAAAGCGGGACGGATGAATCAGCCCCAGCATTTT	CASSAKAGRMNQPQHF
few	TRBD2	TRBV7-2	TRBJ2-7	TGTGCCAGCAGCTTATATATAGCGGGGGGCTCATACGAGCAGTACTTC	CASSLYIAGGSYEQYF
.	.	TRBV6-5	TRBJ2-1	TGTGCCAGCAGCGCTCGGTACAATGAGCAGTTCTTC	CASSARYNEQFF
.	TRBD2	TRBV5-4	TRBJ2-7	TGTGCCAGCAGCTTGGGGACTAGCGGGATATCCGAGCAGTACTTC	CASSLGTSGISEQYF
.	TRBD1	TRBV6-5	TRBJ2-2	TGTGCCAGCAGAGCCGGGACAGGGGGCCCCGGGGAGCTGTTTTTT	CASRAGTGGPGELFF
.	.	TRBV5-5	TRBJ1-3	TGTGCCAGCAGCCCGACCACAGGGTCTGGAAACACCATATATTTT	CASSPTTGSGNTIYF
.	.	TRBV6-4	TRBJ1-2	TGTGCCAGCAGTGACTCGAATGGGCTAGGCTACACCTTC	CASSDSNGLGYTF
.	TRBD1	TRBV5-4	TRBJ2-3	TGTGCCAGCAGCTTGGGGGACAGATACACAGATACGCAGTATTTT	CASSLGDRYTDTQYF
.	TRBD1	TRBV24-1	TRBJ2-3	TGTGCCACCAGTGAACGGACAGGGTTCTCAGATACGCAGTATTTT	CATSERTGFSDTQYF
.	.	TRBV27	TRBJ1-4	TGTGCCAGCAGTTTGGAACAGGGTAATGAAAAACTGTTTTTT	CASSLEQGNEKLFF
.	.	TRBV3-1/TRBV3-2	TRBJ1-6	TGTGCCAGCAGCCAAGTTCCGGATTCACCCCTCCACTTT	CASSQVPDSPLHF
.	.	TRBV19	TRBJ1-2	TGTGCCGCAAACTCAGGACACGGCTACACCTTC	CAANSGHGYTF
.	.	TRBV6-2/TRBV6-3	TRBJ2-5	TGTGCCAGCAGTTACGAGGCGTCACAAGAGACCCAGTACTTC	CASSYEASQETQYF
.	TRBD1	TRBV7-8	TRBJ1-5	TGTGCCAGCAGCAGCCGGGACAGGGGTCATCAGCCCCAGCATTTT	CASSSRDRGHQPQHF
once	.	TRBV28	TRBJ1-2	TGTGCCAGCATGCTGGGACAAAACTATGGCTACACCTTC	CASMLGQNYGYTF
.	.	TRBV4-1	TRBJ2-1	TGCGCCAGCAGCCAAGCCCCGAGCAGCTTCAGGGGCAGCTCCTACAATGAGCAGTTCTTC	CASSQAPSSFRGSSYNEQFF
.	.	TRBV18	TRBJ2-5	TGTGCCAGCTCACGGAGTTTGGCGGAAGAGACCCAGTACTTC	CASSRSLAEETQYF
.	.	TRBV11-2	TRBJ1-5	TGTGCCAGCAGCTTAGACGGACAGACTAATCAGCCCCAGCATTTT	CASSLDGQTNQPQHF
.	.	TRBV7-9	TRBJ1-4	TGTGCCAGCAGCTTAGCAGGGAGGAAACTGTTTTTT	CASSLAGRKLFF
.	.	TRBV2	TRBJ1-5	TGTGCCAGCAGTACAGGGCTTCAGCCCCAGCATTTT	CASSTGLQPQHF
once	.	TRBV28	TRBJ1-2	TGTGCCAGCAGCCTCGACAGACTCTATGGCTACACCTTC	CASSLDRLYGYTF
.	.	TRBV9	TRBJ2-2	TGTGCCAGCAGCGTATCAGTGAACACCGGGGAGCTGTTTTTT	CASSVSVNTGELFF
.	TRBD2	TRBV7-2	TRBJ2-5	TGTGCCAGCAGCGAGACTAGCGGGGGAGGGACCCAGTACTTC	CASSETSGGGTQYF
.	.	TRBV19	TRBJ1-5	TGTGCCAGTAGTCAACAGGGCGGGAATCAGCCCCAGCATTTT	CASSQQGGNQPQHF
.	.	TRBV2	TRBJ1-1	TGTGCCAGCAGTAGGACAGTCGGGGAAGCTTTCTTT	CASSRTVGEAFF